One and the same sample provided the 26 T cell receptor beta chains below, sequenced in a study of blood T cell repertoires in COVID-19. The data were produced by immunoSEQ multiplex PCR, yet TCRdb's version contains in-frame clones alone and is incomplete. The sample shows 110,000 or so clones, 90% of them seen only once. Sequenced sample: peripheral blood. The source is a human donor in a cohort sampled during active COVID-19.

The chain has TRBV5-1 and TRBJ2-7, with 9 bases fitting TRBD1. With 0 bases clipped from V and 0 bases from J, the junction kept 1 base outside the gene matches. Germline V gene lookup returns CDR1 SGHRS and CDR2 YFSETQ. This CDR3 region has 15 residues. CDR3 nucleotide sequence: TGCGCCAGCAGCTTGGGACAGGGGGTCTCCTACGAGCAGTACTTC. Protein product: CASSLGQGVSYEQYF.

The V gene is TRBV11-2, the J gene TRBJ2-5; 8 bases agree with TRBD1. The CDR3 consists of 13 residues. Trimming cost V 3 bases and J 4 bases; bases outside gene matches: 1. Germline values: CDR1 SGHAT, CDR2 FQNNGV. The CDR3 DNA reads TGTGCCAGCAGCTTCGACAGGGGAGAGACCCAGTACTTC. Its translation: CASSFDRGETQYF.

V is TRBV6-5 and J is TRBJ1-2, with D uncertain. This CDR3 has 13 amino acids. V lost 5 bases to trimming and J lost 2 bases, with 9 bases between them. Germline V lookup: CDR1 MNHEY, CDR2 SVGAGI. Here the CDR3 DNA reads TGTGCCAGCAGTCAGACTGAAAACTATGGCTACACCTTC. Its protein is CASSQTENYGYTF.

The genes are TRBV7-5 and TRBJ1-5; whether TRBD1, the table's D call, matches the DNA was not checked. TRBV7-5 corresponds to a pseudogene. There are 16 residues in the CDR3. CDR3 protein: CARSTTGKVEYQSQHF. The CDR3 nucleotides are TGTGCCAGAAGCACCACAGGGAAGGTTGAGTATCAGTCCCAGCATTTT.

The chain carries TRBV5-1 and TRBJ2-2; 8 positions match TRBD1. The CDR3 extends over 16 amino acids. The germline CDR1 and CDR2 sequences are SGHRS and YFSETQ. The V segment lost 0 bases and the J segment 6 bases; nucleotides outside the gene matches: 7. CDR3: CASSLGIKQGAGELFF. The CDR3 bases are TGCGCCAGCAGCTTGGGGATTAAACAGGGGGCCGGGGAGCTGTTTTTT.

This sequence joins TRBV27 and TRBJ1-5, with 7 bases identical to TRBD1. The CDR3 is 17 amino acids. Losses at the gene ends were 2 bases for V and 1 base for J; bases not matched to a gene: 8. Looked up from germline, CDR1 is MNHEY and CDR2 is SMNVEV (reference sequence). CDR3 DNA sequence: TGTGCCAGCAGTTTAAAGAAGGGGGCTCGGAGCAATCAGCCCCAGCATTTT. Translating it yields CASSLKKGARSNQPQHF.

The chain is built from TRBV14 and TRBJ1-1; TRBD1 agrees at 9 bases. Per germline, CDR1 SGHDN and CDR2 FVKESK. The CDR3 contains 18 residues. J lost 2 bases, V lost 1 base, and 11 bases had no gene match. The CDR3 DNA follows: TGTGCCAGCAGCCAAGTCAGGGACAGGGACAACCCTAACACTGAAGCTTTCTTT. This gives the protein CASSQVRDRDNPNTEAFF.

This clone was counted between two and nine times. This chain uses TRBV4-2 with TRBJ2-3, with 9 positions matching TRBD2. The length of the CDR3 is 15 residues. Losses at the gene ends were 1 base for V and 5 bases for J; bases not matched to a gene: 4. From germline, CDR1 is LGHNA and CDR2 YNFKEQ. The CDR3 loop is CASSQVPSGEDTQYF. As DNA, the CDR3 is TGTGCCAGCAGCCAAGTTCCTAGCGGGGAAGATACGCAGTATTTT.

The CDR3, as DNA: TGTGCCAGCAGCACCAGCTCGGGGGAGCACACCGGGGAGCTGTTTTTT. It codes for CASSTSSGEHTGELFF. The V and J genes are TRBV5-4 and TRBJ2-2, with D perhaps TRBD2 (6 bases). The CDR3 is 16 amino acids. Germline V gene sequence: CDR1 SGHNT, CDR2 YYREEE (reference sequence). The V end was cut by 4 bases, the J end by 3 bases, with 16 bases between.

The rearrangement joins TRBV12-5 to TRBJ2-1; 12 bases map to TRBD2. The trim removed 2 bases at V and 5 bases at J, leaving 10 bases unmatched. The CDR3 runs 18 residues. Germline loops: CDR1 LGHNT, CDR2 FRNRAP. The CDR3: CASGLPERLAGAHNEQFF. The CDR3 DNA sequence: TGTGCTAGTGGTTTGCCGGAAAGACTAGCGGGGGCCCACAATGAGCAGTTCTTC.

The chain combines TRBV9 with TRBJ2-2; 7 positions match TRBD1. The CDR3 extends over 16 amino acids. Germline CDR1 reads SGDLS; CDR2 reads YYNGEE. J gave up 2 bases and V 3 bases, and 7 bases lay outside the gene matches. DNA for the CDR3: TGTGCCAGCAGCGCACGACAGGGCCTAAACACCGGGGAGCTGTTTTTT. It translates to CASSARQGLNTGELFF.

The CDR3 loop reads CASRPGLSNQPQHF. The CDR3 DNA reads TGTGCCAGCAGGCCAGGGTTAAGCAATCAGCCCCAGCATTTT. The V and J genes are TRBV6-5 and TRBJ1-5; TRBD1 might be the D (5 bases). The V gene lost 6 bases and the J gene lost 1 base, with 10 bases spanning the gap. Per germline, CDR1 MNHEY and CDR2 SVGAGI. This CDR3 is 14 amino acids long.

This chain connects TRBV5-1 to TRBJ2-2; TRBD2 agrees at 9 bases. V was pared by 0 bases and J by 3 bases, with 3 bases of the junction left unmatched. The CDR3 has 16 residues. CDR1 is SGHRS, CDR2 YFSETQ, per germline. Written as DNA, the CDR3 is TGCGCCAGCAGCTTGGTAGCGGGAGATTACACCGGGGAGCTGTTTTTT. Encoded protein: CASSLVAGDYTGELFF.

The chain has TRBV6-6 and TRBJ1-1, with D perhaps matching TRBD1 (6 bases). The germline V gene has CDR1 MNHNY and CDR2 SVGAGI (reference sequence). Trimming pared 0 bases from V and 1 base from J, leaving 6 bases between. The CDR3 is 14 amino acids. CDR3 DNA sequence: TGTGCCAGCAGTTACTCGACAGGGAACACTGAAGCTTTCTTT. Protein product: CASSYSTGNTEAFF.

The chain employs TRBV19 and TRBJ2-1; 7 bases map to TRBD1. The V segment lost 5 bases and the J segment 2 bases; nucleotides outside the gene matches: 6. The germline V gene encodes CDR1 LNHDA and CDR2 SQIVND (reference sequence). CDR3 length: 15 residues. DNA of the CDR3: TGTGCCAGTAGTCCTCGACAGGGACCCTACAATGAGCAGTTCTTC. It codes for CASSPRQGPYNEQFF.

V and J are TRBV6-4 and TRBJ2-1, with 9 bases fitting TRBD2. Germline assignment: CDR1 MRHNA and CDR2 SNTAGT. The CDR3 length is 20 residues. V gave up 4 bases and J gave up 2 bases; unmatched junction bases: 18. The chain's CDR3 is CASSGGGVPDRVPTYNEQFF. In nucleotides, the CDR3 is TGTGCCAGCAGTGGCGGGGGGGTCCCAGACAGGGTCCCGACCTACAATGAGCAGTTCTTC.

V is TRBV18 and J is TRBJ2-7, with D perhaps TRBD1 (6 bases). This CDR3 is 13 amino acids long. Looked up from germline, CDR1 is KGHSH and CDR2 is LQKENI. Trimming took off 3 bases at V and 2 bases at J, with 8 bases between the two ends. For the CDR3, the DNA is TGTGCCAGCTCACCGCCAGGGGCCTACGAGCAGTACTTC. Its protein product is CASSPPGAYEQYF. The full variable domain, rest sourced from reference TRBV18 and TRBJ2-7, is NAGVMQNPRHLVRRRGQEARLRCSPMKGHSHVYWYRQLPEEGLKFMVYLQKENIIDESGMPKERFSAEFPKEGPSILRIQQVVRGDSAAYFCASSPPGAYEQYFGPGTRLTVT.

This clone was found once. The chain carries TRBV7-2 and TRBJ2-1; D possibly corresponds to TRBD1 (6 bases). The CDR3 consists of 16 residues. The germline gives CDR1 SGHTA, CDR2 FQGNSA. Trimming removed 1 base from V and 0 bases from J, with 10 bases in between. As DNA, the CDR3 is TGTGCCAGCAGCTTAGTCTTCAGGGGCTCCTACAATGAGCAGTTCTTC. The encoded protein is CASSLVFRGSYNEQFF.

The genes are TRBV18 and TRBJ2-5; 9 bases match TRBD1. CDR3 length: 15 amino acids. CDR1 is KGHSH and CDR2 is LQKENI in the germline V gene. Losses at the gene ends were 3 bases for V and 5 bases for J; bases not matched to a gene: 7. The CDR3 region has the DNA TGTGCCAGCTCACCCGGACAGGGGAGAGCGGAGACCCAGTACTTC. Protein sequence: CASSPGQGRAETQYF.

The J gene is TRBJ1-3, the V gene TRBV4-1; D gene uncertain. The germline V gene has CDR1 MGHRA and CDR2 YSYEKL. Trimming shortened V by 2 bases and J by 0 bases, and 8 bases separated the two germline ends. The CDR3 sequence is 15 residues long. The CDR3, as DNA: TGCGCCAGCAGCCAACATAGCGACTCTGGAAACACCATATATTTT. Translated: CASSQHSDSGNTIYF.

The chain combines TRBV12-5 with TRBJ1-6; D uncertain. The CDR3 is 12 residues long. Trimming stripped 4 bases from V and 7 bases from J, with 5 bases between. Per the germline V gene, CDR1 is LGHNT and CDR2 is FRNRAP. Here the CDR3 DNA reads TGTGCTAGTGGTTCCGTGAATTCACCCCTCCACTTT. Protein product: CASGSVNSPLHF.

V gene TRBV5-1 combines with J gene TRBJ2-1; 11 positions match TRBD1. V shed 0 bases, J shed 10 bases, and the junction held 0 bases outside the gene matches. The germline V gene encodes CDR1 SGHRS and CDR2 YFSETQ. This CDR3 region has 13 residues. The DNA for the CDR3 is TGCGCCAGCAGCTTGGGGACAGGGGGCGAGCAGTTCTTC. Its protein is CASSLGTGGEQFF.

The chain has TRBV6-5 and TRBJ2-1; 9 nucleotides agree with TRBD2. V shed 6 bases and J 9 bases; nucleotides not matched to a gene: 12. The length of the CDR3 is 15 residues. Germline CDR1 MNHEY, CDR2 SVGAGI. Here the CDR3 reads CASRRGLAGWPEQFF. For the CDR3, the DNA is TGTGCCAGCAGAAGAGGGCTAGCGGGGTGGCCTGAGCAGTTCTTC.

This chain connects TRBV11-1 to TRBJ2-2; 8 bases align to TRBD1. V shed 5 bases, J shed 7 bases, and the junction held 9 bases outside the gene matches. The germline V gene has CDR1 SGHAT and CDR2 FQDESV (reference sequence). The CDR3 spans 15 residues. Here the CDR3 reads CASSPRQGRFGELFF. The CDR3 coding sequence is TGTGCCAGCAGCCCTAGACAGGGGAGGTTCGGGGAGCTGTTTTTT.

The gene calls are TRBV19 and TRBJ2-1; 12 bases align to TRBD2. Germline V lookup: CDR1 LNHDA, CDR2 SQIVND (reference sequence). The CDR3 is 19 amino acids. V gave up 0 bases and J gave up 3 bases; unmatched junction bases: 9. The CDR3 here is CASSIDKTTSGSFYNEQFF. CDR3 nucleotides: TGTGCCAGTAGTATAGATAAGACGACTAGCGGGAGCTTCTACAATGAGCAGTTCTTC. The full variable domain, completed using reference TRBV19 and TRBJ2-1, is DGGITQSPKYLFRKEGQNVTLSCEQNLNHDAMYWYRQDPGQGLRLIYYSQIVNDFQKGDIAEGYSVSREKKESFPLTVTSAQKNPTAFYLCASSIDKTTSGSFYNEQFFGPGTRLTVL.

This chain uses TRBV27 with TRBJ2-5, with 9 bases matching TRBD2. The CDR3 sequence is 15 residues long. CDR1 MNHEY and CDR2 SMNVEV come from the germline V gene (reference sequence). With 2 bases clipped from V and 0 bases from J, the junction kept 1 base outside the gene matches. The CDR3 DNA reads TGTGCCAGCAGTTTACTAGCGGGGTACCAAGAGACCCAGTACTTC. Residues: CASSLLAGYQETQYF.